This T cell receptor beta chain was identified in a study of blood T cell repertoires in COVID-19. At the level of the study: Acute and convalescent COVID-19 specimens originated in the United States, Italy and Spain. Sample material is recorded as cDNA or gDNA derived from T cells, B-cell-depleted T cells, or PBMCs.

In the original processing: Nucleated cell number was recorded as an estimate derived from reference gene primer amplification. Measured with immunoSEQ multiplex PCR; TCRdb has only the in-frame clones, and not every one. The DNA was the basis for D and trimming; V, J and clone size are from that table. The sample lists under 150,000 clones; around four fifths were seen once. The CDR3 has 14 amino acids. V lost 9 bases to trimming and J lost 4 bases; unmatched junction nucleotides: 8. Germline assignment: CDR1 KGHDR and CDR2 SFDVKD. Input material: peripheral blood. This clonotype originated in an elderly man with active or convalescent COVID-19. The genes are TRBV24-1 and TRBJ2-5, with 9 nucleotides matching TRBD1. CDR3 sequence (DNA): TGTGCCACCTCTGCCGGGACAGGGAGAGAGACCCAGTACTTC. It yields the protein CATSAGTGRETQYF.